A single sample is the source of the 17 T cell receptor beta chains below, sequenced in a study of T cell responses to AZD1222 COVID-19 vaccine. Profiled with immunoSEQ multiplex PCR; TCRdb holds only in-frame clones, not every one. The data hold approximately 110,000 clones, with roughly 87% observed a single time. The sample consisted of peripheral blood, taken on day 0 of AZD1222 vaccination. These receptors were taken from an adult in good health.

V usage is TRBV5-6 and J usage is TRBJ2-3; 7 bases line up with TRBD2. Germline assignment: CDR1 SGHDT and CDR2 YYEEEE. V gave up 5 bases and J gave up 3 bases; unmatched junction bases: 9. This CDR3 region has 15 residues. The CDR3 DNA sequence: TGTGCCAGCAGTCCTATAGGACTAGTAACAGATACGCAGTATTTT. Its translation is CASSPIGLVTDTQYF.

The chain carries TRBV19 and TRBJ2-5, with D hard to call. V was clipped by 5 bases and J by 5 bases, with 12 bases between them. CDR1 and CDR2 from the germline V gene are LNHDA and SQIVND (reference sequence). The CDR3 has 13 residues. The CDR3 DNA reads TGTGCCAGTAGTCTAAGGGCATCGGAGACCCAGTACTTC. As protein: CASSLRASETQYF. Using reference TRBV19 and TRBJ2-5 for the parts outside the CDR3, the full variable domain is DGGITQSPKYLFRKEGQNVTLSCEQNLNHDAMYWYRQDPGQGLRLIYYSQIVNDFQKGDIAEGYSVSREKKESFPLTVTSAQKNPTAFYLCASSLRASETQYFGPGTRLLVL.

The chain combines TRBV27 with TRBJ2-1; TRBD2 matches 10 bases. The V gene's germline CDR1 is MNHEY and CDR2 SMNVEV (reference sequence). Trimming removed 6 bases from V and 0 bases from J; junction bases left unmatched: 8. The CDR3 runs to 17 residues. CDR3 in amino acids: CASRRLSGRSSYNEQFF. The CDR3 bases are TGTGCCAGCAGACGACTTAGCGGGAGGAGCTCCTACAATGAGCAGTTCTTC.

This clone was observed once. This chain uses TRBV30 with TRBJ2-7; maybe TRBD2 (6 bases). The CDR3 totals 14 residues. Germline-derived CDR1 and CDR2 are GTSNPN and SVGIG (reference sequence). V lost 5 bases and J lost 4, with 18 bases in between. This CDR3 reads CAWRRDEGPYEQYF. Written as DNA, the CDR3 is TGTGCCTGGCGGAGGGACGAGGGGCCTTACGAGCAGTACTTC.

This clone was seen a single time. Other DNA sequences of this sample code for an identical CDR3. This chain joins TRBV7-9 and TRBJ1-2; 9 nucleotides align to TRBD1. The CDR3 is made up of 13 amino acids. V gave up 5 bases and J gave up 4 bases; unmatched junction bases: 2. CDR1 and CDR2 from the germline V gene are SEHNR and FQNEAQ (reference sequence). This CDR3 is CASSRDRAYGYTF. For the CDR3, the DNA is TGTGCCAGCAGCCGGGACAGGGCCTATGGCTACACCTTC.

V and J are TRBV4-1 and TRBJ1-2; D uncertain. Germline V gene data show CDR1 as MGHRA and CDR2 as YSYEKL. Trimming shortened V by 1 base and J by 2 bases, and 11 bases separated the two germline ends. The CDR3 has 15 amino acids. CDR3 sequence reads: CASSQAAERNYGYTF. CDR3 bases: TGCGCCAGCAGCCAAGCAGCCGAGAGGAACTATGGCTACACCTTC.

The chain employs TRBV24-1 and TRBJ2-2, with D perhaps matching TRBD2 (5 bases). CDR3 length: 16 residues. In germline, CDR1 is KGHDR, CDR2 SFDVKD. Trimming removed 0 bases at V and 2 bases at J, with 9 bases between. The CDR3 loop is CATSDLQSGNTGELFF. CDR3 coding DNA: TGTGCCACCAGTGATTTGCAATCGGGAAACACCGGGGAGCTGTTTTTT.

CDR3: CASSLGTSGRGDTQYF. The CDR3, as DNA: TGTGCCAGCAGCTTAGGGACTAGCGGGAGAGGTGATACGCAGTATTTT. The chain links TRBV7-2 to TRBJ2-3; 13 nucleotides match TRBD2. The CDR3 contains 16 residues. Germline CDR1 and CDR2: SGHTA and FQGNSA. Trimming cost V 1 base and J 6 bases; bases outside gene matches: 4.

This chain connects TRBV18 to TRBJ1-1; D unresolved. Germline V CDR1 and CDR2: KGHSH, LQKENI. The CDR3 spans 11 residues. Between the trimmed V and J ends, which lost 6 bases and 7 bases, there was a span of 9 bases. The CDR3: CASSPIIEAFF. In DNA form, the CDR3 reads TGTGCCAGCTCGCCGATCATTGAAGCTTTCTTT.

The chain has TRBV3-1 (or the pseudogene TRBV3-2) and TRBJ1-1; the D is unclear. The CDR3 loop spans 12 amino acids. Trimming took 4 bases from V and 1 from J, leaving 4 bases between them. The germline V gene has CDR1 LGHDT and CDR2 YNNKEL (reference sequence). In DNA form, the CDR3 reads TGTGCCAGCAGCCGCCAGAACACTGAAGCTTTCTTT. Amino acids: CASSRQNTEAFF.

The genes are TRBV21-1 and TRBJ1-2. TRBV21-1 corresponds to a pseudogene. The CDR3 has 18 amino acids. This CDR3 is CASSKNRAFKGLLYGYTF. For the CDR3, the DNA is TGTGCCAGCAGCAAAAACCGGGCCTTCAAGGGCCTACTCTATGGCTACACCTTC.

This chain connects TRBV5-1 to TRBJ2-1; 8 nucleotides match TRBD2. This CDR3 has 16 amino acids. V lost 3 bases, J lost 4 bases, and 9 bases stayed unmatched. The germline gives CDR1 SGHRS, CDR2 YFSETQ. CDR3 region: CASSSAPAGGYNEQFF. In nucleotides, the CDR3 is TGCGCCAGCAGCTCGGCCCCGGCGGGGGGATACAATGAGCAGTTCTTC.

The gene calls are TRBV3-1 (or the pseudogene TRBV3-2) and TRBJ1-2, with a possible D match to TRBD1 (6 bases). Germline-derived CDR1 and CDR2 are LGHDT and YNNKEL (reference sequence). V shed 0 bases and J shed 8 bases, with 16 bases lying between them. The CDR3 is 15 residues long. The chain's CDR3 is CASSQDERQGRGYTF. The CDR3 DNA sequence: TGTGCCAGCAGCCAAGATGAACGGCAGGGGAGAGGCTACACCTTC.

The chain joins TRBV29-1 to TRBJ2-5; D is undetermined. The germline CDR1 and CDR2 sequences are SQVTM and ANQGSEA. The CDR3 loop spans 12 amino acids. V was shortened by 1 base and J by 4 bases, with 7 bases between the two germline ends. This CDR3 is CSVEGARETQYF. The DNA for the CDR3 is TGCAGCGTTGAAGGAGCACGAGAGACCCAGTACTTC.

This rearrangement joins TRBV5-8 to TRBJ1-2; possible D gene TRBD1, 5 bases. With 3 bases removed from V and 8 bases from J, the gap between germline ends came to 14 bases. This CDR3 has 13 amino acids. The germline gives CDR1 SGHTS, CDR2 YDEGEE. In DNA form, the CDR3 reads TGTGCCAGCAGCTACCAGATACAGGACGGCTACACCTTC. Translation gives CASSYQIQDGYTF.

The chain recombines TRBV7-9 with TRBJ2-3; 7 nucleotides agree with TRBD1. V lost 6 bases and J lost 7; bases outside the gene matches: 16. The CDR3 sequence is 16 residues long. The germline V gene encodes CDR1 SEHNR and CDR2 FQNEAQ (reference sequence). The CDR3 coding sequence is TGTGCCAGCAGTCCTCCCCCTTCGACAGGGTTGCATACGCAGTATTTT. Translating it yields CASSPPPSTGLHTQYF.

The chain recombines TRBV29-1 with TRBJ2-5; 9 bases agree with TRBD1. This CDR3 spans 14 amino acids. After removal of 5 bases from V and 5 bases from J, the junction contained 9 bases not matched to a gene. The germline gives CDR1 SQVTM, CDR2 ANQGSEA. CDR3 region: CSVRDRVGRETQYF. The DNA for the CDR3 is TGCAGCGTTCGGGACAGGGTCGGGAGGGAGACCCAGTACTTC.